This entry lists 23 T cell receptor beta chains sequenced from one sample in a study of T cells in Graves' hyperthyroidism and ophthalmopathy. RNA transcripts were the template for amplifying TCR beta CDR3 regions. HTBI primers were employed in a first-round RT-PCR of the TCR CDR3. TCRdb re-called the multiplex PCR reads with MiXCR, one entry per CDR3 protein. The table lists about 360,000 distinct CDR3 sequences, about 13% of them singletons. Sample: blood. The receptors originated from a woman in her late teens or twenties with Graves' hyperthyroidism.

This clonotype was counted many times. Written as DNA, the CDR3 is TGTGCCAGCACCGGGGACAGGAGCTCCTACGAGCAGTACTTC. Amino acids: CASTGDRSSYEQYF. This sequence joins TRBV2 and TRBJ2-7; TRBD1 agrees at 8 bases. This CDR3 is 14 amino acids long. The trim removed 7 bases at V and 0 bases at J, leaving 5 bases unmatched. Germline V CDR1 and CDR2: SNHLY, FYNNEI.

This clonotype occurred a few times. CDR3 in amino acids: CASSKGQRVDQPQHF. The DNA for the CDR3 is TGTGCCAGCAGCAAGGGACAGCGGGTAGATCAGCCCCAGCATTTT. V usage is TRBV9 and J usage is TRBJ1-5; 7 nucleotides line up with TRBD1. Trimming took 4 bases from V and 5 from J; bases not matched to a gene: 9. CDR3 size: 15 residues. The germline V gene has CDR1 SGDLS and CDR2 YYNGEE. The whole variable domain, remainder taken from reference TRBV9 and TRBJ1-5, is DSGVTQTPKHLITATGQRVTLRCSPRSGDLSVYWYQQSLDQGLQFLIQYYNGEERAKGNILERFSAQQFPDLHSELNLSSLELGDSALYFCASSKGQRVDQPQHFGDGTRLSIL.

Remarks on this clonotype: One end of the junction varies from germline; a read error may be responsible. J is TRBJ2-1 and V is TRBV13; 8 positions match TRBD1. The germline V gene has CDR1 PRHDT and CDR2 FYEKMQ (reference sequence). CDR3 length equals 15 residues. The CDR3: CANSHSGTGINEQFF. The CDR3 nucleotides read TGTGCCAACAGCCACAGTGGGACAGGTATCAATGAGCAGTTCTTC.

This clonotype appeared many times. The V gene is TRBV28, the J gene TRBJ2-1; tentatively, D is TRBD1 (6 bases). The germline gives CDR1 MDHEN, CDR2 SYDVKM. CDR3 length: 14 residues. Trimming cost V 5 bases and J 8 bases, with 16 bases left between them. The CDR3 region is CASSTLGGRDEQFF. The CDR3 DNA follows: TGTGCCAGCAGTACTCTAGGGGGACGCGATGAGCAGTTCTTC.

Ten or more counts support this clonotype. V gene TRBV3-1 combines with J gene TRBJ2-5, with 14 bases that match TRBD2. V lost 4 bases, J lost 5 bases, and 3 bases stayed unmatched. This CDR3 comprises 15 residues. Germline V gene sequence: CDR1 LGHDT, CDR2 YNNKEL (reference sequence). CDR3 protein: CASSLRTSGRETQYF. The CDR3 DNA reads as TGTGCCAGCAGCCTTCGGACTAGCGGGAGGGAGACCCAGTACTTC.

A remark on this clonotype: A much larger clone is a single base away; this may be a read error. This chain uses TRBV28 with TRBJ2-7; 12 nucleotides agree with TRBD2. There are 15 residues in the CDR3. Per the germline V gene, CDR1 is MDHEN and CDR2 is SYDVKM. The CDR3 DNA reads TGTGCCAGCAGTTTATGGACTAGCGGGAGTTACGAGCAGTGCTTC. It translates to CASSLWTSGSYEQCF.

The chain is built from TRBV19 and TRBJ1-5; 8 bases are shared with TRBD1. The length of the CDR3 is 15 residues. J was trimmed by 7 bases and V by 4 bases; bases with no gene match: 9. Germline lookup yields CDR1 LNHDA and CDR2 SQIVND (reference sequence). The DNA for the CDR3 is TGTGCCAGTAGTACCGGACAGGGTCGGGGACAGCCCCAGCATTTT. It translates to CASSTGQGRGQPQHF.

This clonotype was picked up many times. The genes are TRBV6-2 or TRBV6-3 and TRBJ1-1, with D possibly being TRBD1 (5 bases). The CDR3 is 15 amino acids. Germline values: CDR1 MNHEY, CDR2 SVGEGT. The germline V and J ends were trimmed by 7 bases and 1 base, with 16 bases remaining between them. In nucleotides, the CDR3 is TGTGCCAGCACCTATGGGGGTCTCCCGAACACTGAAGCTTTCTTT. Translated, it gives CASTYGGLPNTEAFF.

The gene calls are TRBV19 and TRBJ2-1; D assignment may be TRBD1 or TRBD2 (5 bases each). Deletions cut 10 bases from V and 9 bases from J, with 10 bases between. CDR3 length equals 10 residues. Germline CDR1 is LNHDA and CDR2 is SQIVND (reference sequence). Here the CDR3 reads CATGAPEQFF. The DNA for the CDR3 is TGTGCCACCGGGGCCCCTGAGCAGTTCTTC.

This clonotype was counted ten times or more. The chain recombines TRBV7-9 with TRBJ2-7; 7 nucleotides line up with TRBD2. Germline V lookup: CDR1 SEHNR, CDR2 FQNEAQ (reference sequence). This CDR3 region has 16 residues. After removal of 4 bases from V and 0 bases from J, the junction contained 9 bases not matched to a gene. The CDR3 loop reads CASSSLGGRHSYEQYF. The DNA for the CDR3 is TGTGCCAGCAGCTCCCTGGGGGGGAGACACTCCTACGAGCAGTACTTC. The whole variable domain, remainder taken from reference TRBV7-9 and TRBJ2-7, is DTGVSQNPRHKITKRGQNVTFRCDPISEHNRLYWYRQTLGQGPEFLTYFQNEAQLEKSRLLSDRFSAERPKGSFSTLEIQRTEQGDSAMYLCASSSLGGRHSYEQYFGPGTRLTVT.

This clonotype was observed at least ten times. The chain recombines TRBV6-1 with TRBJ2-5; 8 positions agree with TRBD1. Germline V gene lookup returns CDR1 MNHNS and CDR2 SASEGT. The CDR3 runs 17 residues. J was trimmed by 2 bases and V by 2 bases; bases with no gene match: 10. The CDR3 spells CASSEQGTGRAQETQYF. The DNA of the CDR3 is TGTGCCAGCAGTGAACAGGGGACAGGTAGAGCGCAAGAGACCCAGTACTTC.

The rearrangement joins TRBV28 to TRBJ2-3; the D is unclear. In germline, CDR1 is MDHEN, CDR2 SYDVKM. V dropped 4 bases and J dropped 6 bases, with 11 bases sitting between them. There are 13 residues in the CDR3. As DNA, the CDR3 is TGTGCCAGCAGTTGGCCAGGAGTGGATACGCAGTATTTT. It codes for CASSWPGVDTQYF.

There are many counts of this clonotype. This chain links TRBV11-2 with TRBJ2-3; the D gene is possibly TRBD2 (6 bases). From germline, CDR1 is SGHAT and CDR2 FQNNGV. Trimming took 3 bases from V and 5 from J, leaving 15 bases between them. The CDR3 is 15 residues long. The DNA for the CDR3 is TGTGCCAGCAGCTTGAGGCGGAGGGGTGGAGATACGCAGTATTTT. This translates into CASSLRRRGGDTQYF.

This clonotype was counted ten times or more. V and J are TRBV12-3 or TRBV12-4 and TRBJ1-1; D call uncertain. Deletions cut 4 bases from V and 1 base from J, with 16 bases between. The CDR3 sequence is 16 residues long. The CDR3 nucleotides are TGTGCCAGCAGTTCAGAAATCTACTCTCCGAACACTGAAGCTTTCTTT. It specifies CASSSEIYSPNTEAFF.

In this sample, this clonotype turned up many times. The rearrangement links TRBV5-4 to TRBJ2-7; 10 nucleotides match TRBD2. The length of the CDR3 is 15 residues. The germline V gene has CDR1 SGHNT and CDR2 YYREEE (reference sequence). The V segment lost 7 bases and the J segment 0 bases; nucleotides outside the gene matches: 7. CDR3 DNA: TGTGCCAGCGGTGAGGGGACTAGCGTCTCCTACGAGCAGTACTTC. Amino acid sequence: CASGEGTSVSYEQYF.

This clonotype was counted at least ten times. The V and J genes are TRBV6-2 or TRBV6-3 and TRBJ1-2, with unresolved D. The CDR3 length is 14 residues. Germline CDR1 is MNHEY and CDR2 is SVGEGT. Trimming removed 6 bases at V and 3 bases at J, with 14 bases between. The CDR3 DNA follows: TGTGCCAGCAGGCGGAATGGTGGCGACTATGGCTACACCTTC. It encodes CASRRNGGDYGYTF.

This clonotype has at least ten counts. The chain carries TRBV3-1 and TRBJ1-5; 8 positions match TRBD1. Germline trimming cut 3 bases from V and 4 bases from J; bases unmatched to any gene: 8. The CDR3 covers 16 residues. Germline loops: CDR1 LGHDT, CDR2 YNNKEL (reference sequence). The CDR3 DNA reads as TGTGCCAGCAGCCAGAGTGACAGGGGTCGGAATCAGCCCCAGCATTTT. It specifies CASSQSDRGRNQPQHF.

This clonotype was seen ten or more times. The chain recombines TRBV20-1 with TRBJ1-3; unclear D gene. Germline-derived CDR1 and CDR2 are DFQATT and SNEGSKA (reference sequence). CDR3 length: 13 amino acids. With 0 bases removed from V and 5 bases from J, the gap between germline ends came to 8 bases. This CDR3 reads CSARDLTRNTIYF. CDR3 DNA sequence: TGCAGTGCTAGAGACCTCACTCGAAACACCATATATTTT.

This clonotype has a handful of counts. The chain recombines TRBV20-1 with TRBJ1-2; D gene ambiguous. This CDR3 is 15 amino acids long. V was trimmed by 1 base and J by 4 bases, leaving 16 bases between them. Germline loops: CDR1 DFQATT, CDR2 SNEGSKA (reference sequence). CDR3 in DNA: TGCAGTGCTAGAGGTGGACCCAGCGAGGGCTATGGCTACACCTTC. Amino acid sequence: CSARGGPSEGYGYTF.

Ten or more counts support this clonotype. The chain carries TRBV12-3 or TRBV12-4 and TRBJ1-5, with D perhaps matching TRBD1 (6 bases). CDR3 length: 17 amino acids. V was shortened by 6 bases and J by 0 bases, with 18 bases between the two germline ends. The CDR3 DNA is TGTGCCAGCAGGAGCGCCACAGGGATCAATAGCAATCAGCCCCAGCATTTT. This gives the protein CASRSATGINSNQPQHF.

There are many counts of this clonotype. CDR3 in DNA: TGTGCCAGCAGCTTGGTCGGCACCGCTCAAGAGACCCAGTACTTC. Its translation is CASSLVGTAQETQYF. V usage is TRBV5-6 and J usage is TRBJ2-5, with D unresolved. This CDR3 is 15 amino acids long. Germline V CDR1 and CDR2: SGHDT, YYEEEE. V gave up 0 bases and J gave up 2 bases, with 11 bases separating them.

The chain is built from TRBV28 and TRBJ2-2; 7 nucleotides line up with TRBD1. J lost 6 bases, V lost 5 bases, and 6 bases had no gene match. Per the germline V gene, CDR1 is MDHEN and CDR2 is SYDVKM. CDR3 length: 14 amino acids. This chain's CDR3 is CASSIDRVAGELFF. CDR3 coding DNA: TGTGCCAGCAGTATCGACAGGGTGGCCGGGGAGCTGTTTTTT.

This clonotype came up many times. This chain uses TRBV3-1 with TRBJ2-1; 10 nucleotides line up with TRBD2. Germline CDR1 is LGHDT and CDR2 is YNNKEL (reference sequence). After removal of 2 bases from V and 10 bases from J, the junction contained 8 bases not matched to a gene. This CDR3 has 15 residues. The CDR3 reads CASSQTSGAPVEQFF. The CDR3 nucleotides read TGTGCCAGCAGCCAAACTAGCGGGGCCCCTGTGGAGCAGTTCTTC.